This is a list of T cell receptor beta chains from one sample in a study of T-cell memory formation after mild COVID-19. TCRdb re-called the 5' RACE reads with MiXCR, one entry per CDR3 protein. The profile shows hundreds of thousands of distinct CDR3 sequences, around 28% of them singletons. Sequencing input: PBMCs or a T cell subset sorted from them (not recorded which). These receptor sequences come from an adult woman who had mild COVID-19 (a few samples of this study predate the infection). Cell type and time point are not known. The CDR3 runs from the conserved cysteine through the conserved F or W. The order of the fields is J gene, V gene, CDR3 length, D gene, clone size, CDR3 DNA, CDR3 protein. D genes are given only for firm matches. Part of the rows lack a size; the others show once, few, many or a class for expanded clones.

j_gene: TRBJ2-3; v_gene: TRBV9; len: 14; d_gene: .; abundance: few; CDR3nt: TGTGCCAGCAGCGACGGATCGGGCACAGATACGCAGTATTTT; CDR3aa: CASSDGSGTDTQYF
j_gene: TRBJ1-4; v_gene: TRBV12-3/TRBV12-4; len: 15; d_gene: .; abundance: .; CDR3nt: TGTGCCAGCAGTTGGGGTTCGGGGGGGCCAGAAAAACTGTTTTTT; CDR3aa: CASSWGSGGPEKLFF
j_gene: TRBJ2-3; v_gene: TRBV5-1; len: 17; d_gene: TRBD2; abundance: .; CDR3nt: TGCGCCAGCAGCCCCGGACTGACTAGCGGGATAGCAGATACGCAGTATTTT; CDR3aa: CASSPGLTSGIADTQYF
j_gene: TRBJ2-1; v_gene: TRBV12-3/TRBV12-4; len: 15; d_gene: .; abundance: few; CDR3nt: TGTGCCAGCAGTTTTACCGTCAAGCGTAACAATGAGCAGTTCTTC; CDR3aa: CASSFTVKRNNEQFF
j_gene: TRBJ1-1; v_gene: TRBV6-6; len: 16; d_gene: TRBD1; abundance: few; CDR3nt: TGTGCCAGCAGTTACGGCGGACAGGGGGCCGGCACTGAAGCTTTCTTT; CDR3aa: CASSYGGQGAGTEAFF
j_gene: TRBJ2-1; v_gene: TRBV7-7; len: 13; d_gene: .; abundance: .; CDR3nt: TGTGCCAGCAGCCTAACAGGGAATAATGAGCAGTTCTTC; CDR3aa: CASSLTGNNEQFF
j_gene: TRBJ2-5; v_gene: TRBV15; len: 13; d_gene: .; abundance: few; CDR3nt: TGTGCCACCAGCAGAGATACGGGAGAGACCCAGTACTTC; CDR3aa: CATSRDTGETQYF
j_gene: TRBJ2-3; v_gene: TRBV4-2; len: 17; d_gene: TRBD2; abundance: .; CDR3nt: TGTGCCAGCAGCCAAGAGTCCCGCGGGGGGGCCGCAGATACGCAGTATTTT; CDR3aa: CASSQESRGGAADTQYF
j_gene: TRBJ2-7; v_gene: TRBV6-5; len: 14; d_gene: TRBD1; abundance: few; CDR3nt: TGTGCCAGCAGTTACGGGACAGCATTCTACGAGCAGTACTTC; CDR3aa: CASSYGTAFYEQYF
j_gene: TRBJ1-1; v_gene: TRBV2; len: 13; d_gene: .; abundance: .; CDR3nt: TGTGCCAGCATGCTAGGACAGAACACTGAAGCTTTCTTT; CDR3aa: CASMLGQNTEAFF
j_gene: TRBJ2-5; v_gene: TRBV3-1; len: 18; d_gene: TRBD2; abundance: few; CDR3nt: TGTGCCAGCAGCCAAGTTACTAGCGGGGGTCTCTTGGAAGAGACCCAGTACTTC; CDR3aa: CASSQVTSGGLLEETQYF
j_gene: TRBJ2-5; v_gene: TRBV3-1; len: 15; d_gene: .; abundance: .; CDR3nt: TGTGCCAGCAGCGCGGGACAGATGATGGGAGAGACCCAGTACTTC; CDR3aa: CASSAGQMMGETQYF
j_gene: TRBJ2-3; v_gene: TRBV11-3; len: 15; d_gene: .; abundance: few; CDR3nt: TGTGCCAGCAGCTTCGGAGGGAGTATGACAGATACGCAGTATTTT; CDR3aa: CASSFGGSMTDTQYF
j_gene: TRBJ1-1; v_gene: TRBV9; len: 14; d_gene: .; abundance: few; CDR3nt: TGTGCCAGCAGCGTAGCGGGCCAGAACACTGAAGCTTTCTTT; CDR3aa: CASSVAGQNTEAFF